Presented here are 5 T cell receptor beta chains from one specimen sequenced in a study of tumor and adjacent non-tumor tissue in lung cancer. This sample's RNA came from whole unsorted tissue. More than 3 cm separated this lung sample from the edge of the tumor. Three rounds of nested PCR, following a modified ARM-PCR protocol, produced the TCRbeta library. TCRdb analysed the multiplex PCR reads with MiXCR anew, one entry per CDR3 protein. The data hold about 80,000 distinct CDR3 sequences, with about four fifths observed a single time. The sequenced sample consisted of distant non-tumor lung tissue. Receptors originate from a man aged 60-69 years with non-small cell lung cancer.

With regard to this clonotype: The junction differs from germline at one of its ends, possibly a read error. The chain carries TRBV11-2 and TRBJ2-5; TRBD1 is a possible D gene (6 bases). CDR1 is SGHAT and CDR2 is FQNNGV in the germline V gene. This CDR3 contains 13 residues. The CDR3 protein is CASGLWGQETQYF. CDR3 sequence (DNA): TGTGCCAGCGGCTTATGGGGGCAAGAGACCCAGTATTTC.

In regard to this clonotype: One end of the junction does not line up with germline, which may come from a read error. The chain recombines TRBV13 with TRBJ2-1, with TRBD1 as a possible D gene (5 bases). The CDR3 totals 15 residues. The germline CDR1 and CDR2 sequences are PRHDT and FYEKMQ (reference sequence). The CDR3 sequence: CASSRSWGSYNKQFF. In nucleotides, the CDR3 is TGTGCCAGCAGCCGATCGTGGGGCTCCTACAATAAGCAGTTCTTC.

The chain joins TRBV11-2 to TRBJ1-6; a weak D match, TRBD1 (5 bases). CDR1 and CDR2 (germline): SGHAT, FQNNGV. Trimming shortened V by 10 bases and J by 5 bases, and 18 bases separated the two germline ends. The CDR3 is made up of 15 amino acids. CDR3 in amino acids: CANCLGGDNNSPLHF. In DNA, the CDR3 is TGTGCCAACTGCTTAGGAGGGGATAATAATTCACCCCTCCACTTT.

The V call is TRBV11-2, the J call TRBJ2-5; D is undetermined. Looked up from germline, CDR1 is SGHAT and CDR2 is FQNNGV. This CDR3 comprises 15 residues. The DNA for the CDR3 is TGTACCAAAAGCTTGGACCAGACCGGACGGGAGACCCAGTACTTC. It specifies CTKSLDQTGRETQYF.

This chain connects TRBV11-1 to TRBJ2-1; 11 bases match TRBD1. V shed 6 bases, J shed 3 bases, and the junction held 4 bases outside the gene matches. The CDR3 spans 15 residues. Germline assignment: CDR1 SGHAT and CDR2 FQDESV (reference sequence). The CDR3 loop reads CASSKGQGVYNEQFF. CDR3 bases: TGTGCCAGCAGTAAGGGACAGGGGGTCTACAATGAGCAGTTCTTC.